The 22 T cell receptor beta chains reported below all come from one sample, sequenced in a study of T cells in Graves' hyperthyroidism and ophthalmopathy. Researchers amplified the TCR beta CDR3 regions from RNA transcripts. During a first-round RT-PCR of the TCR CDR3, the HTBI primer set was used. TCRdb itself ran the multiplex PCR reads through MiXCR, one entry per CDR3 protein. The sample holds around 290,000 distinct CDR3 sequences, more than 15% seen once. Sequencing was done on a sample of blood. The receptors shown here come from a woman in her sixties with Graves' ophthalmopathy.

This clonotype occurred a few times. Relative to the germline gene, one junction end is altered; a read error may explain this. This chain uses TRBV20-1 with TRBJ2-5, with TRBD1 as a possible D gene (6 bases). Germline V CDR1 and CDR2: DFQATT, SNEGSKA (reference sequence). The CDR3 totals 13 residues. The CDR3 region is CSATGTLQGTQYF. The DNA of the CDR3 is TGCAGTGCTACGGGGACACTTCAAGGGACCCAGTACTTC.

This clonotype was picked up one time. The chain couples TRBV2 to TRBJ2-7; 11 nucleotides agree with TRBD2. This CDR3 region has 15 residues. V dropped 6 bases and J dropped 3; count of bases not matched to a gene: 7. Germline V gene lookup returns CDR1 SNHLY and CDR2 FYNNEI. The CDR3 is CASSAGTSGYYEQYF. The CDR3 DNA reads TGTGCCAGCAGCGCCGGGACTAGCGGATACTACGAGCAGTACTTC.

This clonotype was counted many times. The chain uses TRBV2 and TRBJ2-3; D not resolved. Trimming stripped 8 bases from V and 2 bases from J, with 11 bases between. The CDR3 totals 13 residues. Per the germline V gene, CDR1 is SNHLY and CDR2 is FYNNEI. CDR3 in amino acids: CASEAGDTDTQYF. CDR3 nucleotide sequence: TGTGCCAGCGAAGCCGGAGACACAGATACGCAGTATTTT.

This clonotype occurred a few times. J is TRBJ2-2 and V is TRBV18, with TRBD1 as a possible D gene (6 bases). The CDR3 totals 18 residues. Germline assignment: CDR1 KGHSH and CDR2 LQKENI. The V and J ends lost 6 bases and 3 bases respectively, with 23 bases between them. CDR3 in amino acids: CASSDPRSNRVYTGELFF. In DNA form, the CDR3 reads TGTGCCAGCTCCGATCCAAGGAGTAACAGGGTCTACACCGGGGAGCTGTTTTTT.

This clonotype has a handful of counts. The CDR3 loop is CASSLYSGVSTGELFF. The CDR3 coding sequence is TGTGCCAGCAGTTTATATTCAGGGGTGAGCACCGGGGAGCTGTTTTTT. This chain connects TRBV6-2 or TRBV6-3 to TRBJ2-2, with D possibly being TRBD1 (6 bases). The CDR3 runs to 16 residues. V lost 4 bases to trimming and J lost 4 bases, with 16 bases between them. CDR1 is MNHEY and CDR2 is SVGEGT in the germline V gene.

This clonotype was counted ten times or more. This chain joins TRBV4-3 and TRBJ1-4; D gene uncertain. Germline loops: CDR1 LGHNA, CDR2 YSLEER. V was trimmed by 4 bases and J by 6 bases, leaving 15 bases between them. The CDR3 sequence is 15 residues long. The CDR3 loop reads CASSLRGVRDEKLFF. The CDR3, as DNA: TGCGCCAGCAGCCTACGGGGAGTTCGAGATGAAAAACTGTTTTTT.

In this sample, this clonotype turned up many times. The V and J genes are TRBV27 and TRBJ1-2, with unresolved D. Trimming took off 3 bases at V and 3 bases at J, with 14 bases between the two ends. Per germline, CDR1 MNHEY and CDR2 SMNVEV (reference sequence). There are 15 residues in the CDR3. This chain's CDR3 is CASSFGGQRHYGYTF. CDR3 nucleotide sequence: TGTGCCAGCAGTTTCGGAGGTCAGCGTCACTATGGCTACACCTTC.

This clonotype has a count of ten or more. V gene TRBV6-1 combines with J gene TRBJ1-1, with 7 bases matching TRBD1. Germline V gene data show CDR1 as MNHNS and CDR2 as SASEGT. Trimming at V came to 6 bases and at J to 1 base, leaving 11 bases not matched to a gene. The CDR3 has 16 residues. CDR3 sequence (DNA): TGTGCCAGCAGATTGAACCACGGGACAGCGAACACTGAAGCTTTCTTT. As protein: CASRLNHGTANTEAFF.

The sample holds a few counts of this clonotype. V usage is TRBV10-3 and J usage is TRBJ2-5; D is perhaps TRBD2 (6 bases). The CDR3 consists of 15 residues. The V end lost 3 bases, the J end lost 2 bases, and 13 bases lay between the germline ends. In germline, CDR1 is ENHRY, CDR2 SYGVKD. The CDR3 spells CAISDGWEEQETQYF. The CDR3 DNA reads TGTGCCATCAGTGATGGGTGGGAGGAGCAAGAGACCCAGTACTTC.

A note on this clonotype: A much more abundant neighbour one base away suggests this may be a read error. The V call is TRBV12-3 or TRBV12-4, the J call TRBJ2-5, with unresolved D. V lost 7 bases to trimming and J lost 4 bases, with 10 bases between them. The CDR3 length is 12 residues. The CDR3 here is CASNCRRETQYF. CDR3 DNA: TGTGCCAGCAACTGCAGGAGAGAGACCCAGTACTTC.

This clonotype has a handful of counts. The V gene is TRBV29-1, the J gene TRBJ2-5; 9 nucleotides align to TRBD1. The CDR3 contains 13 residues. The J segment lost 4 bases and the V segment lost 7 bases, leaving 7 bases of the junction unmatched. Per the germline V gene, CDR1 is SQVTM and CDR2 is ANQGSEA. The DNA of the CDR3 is TGCAGCGCCGCAGACAGGGGGTTAGAGACCCAGTACTTC. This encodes CSAADRGLETQYF.

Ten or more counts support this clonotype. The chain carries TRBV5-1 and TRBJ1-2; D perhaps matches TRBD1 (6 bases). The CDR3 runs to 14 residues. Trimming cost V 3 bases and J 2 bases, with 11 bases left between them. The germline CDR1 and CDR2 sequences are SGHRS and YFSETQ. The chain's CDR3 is CASSSGQMNYGYTF. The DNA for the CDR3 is TGCGCCAGCAGCTCCGGACAGATGAACTATGGCTACACCTTC.

The CDR3 is CASSVGQKYGYTF. CDR3 sequence (DNA): TGTGCCAGCTCCGTAGGCCAGAAGTATGGCTACACCTTC. The V gene is TRBV18, the J gene TRBJ1-2; D not certain. Germline CDR1 is KGHSH and CDR2 is LQKENI. Trimming left V 6 bases short and J 5 bases short, with 13 bases between. CDR3 length equals 13 residues. The full variable domain, in which reference TRBV18 and TRBJ1-2 provide the parts outside the CDR3, is NAGVMQNPRHLVRRRGQEARLRCSPMKGHSHVYWYRQLPEEGLKFMVYLQKENIIDESGMPKERFSAEFPKEGPSILRIQQVVRGDSAAYFCASSVGQKYGYTFGSGTRLTVV.

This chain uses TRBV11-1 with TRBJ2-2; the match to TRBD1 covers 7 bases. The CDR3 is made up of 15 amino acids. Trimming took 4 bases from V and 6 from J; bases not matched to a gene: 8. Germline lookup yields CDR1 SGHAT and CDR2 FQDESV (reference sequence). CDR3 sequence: CASSSNRGVSGELFF. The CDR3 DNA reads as TGTGCCAGCAGCTCGAACAGGGGAGTCTCCGGGGAGCTGTTTTTT.

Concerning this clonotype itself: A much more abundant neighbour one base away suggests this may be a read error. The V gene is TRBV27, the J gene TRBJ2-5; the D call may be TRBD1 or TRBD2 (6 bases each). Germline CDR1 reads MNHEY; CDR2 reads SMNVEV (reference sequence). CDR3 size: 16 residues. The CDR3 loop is CASNKDRPGAQDTQYF. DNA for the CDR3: TGTGCCAGCAACAAGGACCGCCCGGGGGCCCAAGATACCCAGTACTTC.

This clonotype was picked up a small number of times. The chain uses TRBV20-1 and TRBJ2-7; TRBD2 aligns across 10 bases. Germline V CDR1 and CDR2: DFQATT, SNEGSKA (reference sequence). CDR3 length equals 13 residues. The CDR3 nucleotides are TGCAGCACCCGCGGACTAGCGGTGGGGGAGCAGTACTTC. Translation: CSTRGLAVGEQYF.

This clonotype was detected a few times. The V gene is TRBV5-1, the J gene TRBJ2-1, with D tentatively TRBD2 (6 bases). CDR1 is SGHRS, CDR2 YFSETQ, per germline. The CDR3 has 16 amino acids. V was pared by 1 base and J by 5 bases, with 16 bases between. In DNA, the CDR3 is TGCGCCAGCAGCTTGCAAGTCGGGAGATTGGACAATGAGCAGTTCTTC. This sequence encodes CASSLQVGRLDNEQFF. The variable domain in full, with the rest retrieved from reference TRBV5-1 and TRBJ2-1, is KAGVTQTPRYLIKTRGQQVTLSCSPISGHRSVSWYQQTPGQGLQFLFEYFSETQRNKGNFPGRFSGRQFSNSRSEMNVSTLELGDSALYLCASSLQVGRLDNEQFFGPGTRLTVL.

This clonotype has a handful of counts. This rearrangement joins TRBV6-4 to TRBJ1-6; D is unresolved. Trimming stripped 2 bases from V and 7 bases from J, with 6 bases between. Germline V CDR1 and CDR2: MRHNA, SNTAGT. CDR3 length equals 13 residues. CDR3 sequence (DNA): TGTGCCAGCAGTGACAGAATAAATTCACCCCTCCACTTT. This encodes CASSDRINSPLHF.

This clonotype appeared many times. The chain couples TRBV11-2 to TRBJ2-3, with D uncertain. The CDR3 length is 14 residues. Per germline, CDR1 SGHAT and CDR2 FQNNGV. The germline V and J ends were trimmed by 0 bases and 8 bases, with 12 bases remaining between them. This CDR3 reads CASSLDRRAFTQYF. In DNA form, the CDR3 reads TGTGCCAGCAGCTTAGATCGAAGAGCGTTTACGCAGTATTTT.

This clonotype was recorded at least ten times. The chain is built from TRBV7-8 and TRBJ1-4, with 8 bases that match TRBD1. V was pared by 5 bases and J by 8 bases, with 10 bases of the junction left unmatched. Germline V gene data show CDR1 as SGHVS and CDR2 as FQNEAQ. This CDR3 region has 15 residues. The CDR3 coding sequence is TGTGCCAGCAGCCCACAGGACAGGGAGGACGAAAAACTGTTTTTT. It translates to CASSPQDREDEKLFF.

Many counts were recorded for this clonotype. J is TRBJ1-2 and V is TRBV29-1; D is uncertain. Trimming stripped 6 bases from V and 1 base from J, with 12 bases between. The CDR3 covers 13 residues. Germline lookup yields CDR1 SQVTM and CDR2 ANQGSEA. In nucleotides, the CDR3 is TGCAGCGTACCCGAGAGAAATAACTATGGCTACACCTTC. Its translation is CSVPERNNYGYTF. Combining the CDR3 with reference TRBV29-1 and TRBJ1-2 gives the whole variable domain SAVISQKPSRDICQRGTSLTIQCQVDSQVTMMFWYRQQPGQSLTLIATANQGSEATYESGFVIDKFPISRPNLTFSTLTVSNMSPEDSSIYLCSVPERNNYGYTFGSGTRLTVV.

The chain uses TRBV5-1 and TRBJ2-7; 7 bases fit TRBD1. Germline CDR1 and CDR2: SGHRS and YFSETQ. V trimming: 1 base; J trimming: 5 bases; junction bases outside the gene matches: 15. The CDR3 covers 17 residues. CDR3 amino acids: CASSLPSARTGGDEQYF. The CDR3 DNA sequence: TGCGCCAGCAGCTTGCCCAGTGCCAGGACAGGAGGTGACGAGCAGTACTTC.